The next 30 T cell receptor beta chains were all read from a single sample in a study of blood T cell repertoires in COVID-19. The repertoire was sequenced with immunoSEQ multiplex PCR; TCRdb's copy has only in-frame clones and lacks some. The sample carries 140,000 to 150,000 clones, more than 75% recorded once. The sample taken for sequencing was peripheral blood. These receptors were taken from a man aged 50-59 years who had recovered from COVID-19.

This clone was counted a single time. This chain links TRBV9 with TRBJ1-1, with D perhaps matching TRBD1 (5 bases). The CDR3 contains 15 residues. The V end was cut by 1 base, the J end by 0 bases, with 10 bases between. Germline V gives CDR1 SGDLS, CDR2 YYNGEE. The CDR3 DNA follows: TGTGCCAGCAGCGTAACTTGGGGCATGAACACTGAAGCTTTCTTT. The encoded protein is CASSVTWGMNTEAFF.

This sequence joins TRBV6-1 and TRBJ1-2; D may be TRBD1 (6 bases). The CDR3 contains 14 residues. CDR1 MNHNS and CDR2 SASEGT come from the germline V gene. V was shortened by 3 bases and J by 7 bases, with 15 bases between the two germline ends. The CDR3, as DNA: TGTGCCAGCAGTGATTCAGGGGCCGAAACTGGCTACACCTTC. It encodes CASSDSGAETGYTF.

The rearrangement joins TRBV7-2 to TRBJ1-2; D is ambiguous. The CDR3 extends over 14 amino acids. Germline assignment: CDR1 SGHTA and CDR2 FQGNSA. Trimming removed 4 bases from V and 0 bases from J, with 9 bases in between. The CDR3 protein is CASSSDLANYGYTF. Written as DNA, the CDR3 is TGTGCCAGCAGCTCAGACCTAGCTAACTATGGCTACACCTTC. The full variable domain, its missing parts supplied by reference TRBV7-2 and TRBJ1-2, is GAGVSQSPSNKVTEKGKDVELRCDPISGHTALYWYRQSLGQGLEFLIYFQGNSAPDKSGLPSDRFSAERTGGSVSTLTIQRTQQEDSAVYLCASSSDLANYGYTFGSGTRLTVV.

J is TRBJ2-5 and V is TRBV28, with D possibly matching TRBD1 (6 bases). CDR3 length: 15 amino acids. Germline values: CDR1 MDHEN, CDR2 SYDVKM. V was trimmed by 10 bases and J by 2 bases, leaving 20 bases between them. CDR3: CAIAPWTAGQETQYF. The CDR3 DNA reads as TGTGCCATCGCGCCCTGGACAGCAGGGCAAGAGACCCAGTACTTC.

CDR3 DNA: TGTGCCATCAGTGATTTGGACAGGGGGCTCGGCTACACCTTC. Its translation: CAISDLDRGLGYTF. This sequence joins TRBV10-3 and TRBJ1-2; 11 nucleotides align to TRBD1. Per germline, CDR1 ENHRY and CDR2 SYGVKD. The CDR3 totals 14 residues. The V and J ends lost 3 bases and 8 bases, in that order; junction bases with no gene match: 5.

This chain uses TRBV9 with TRBJ1-1, with a possible D match to TRBD1 (5 bases). This CDR3 has 14 amino acids. Germline V gene sequence: CDR1 SGDLS, CDR2 YYNGEE. V dropped 4 bases and J dropped 4 bases, with 14 bases sitting between them. The DNA of the CDR3 is TGTGCCAGCAGCCCTGGGGCGCAGGCCACTGAAGCTTTCTTT. Amino acid sequence: CASSPGAQATEAFF.

The gene calls are TRBV30 and TRBJ1-5; 7 positions agree with TRBD1. Germline V gene sequence: CDR1 GTSNPN, CDR2 SVGIG (reference sequence). The ends lost 8 bases at V and 6 bases at J; junction bases unmatched: 7. The CDR3 loop spans 12 amino acids. The DNA for the CDR3 is TGTGCCGGCGGACAGGAGGGTCAGCCCCAGCATTTT. Translation: CAGGQEGQPQHF.

The gene calls are TRBV6-5 and TRBJ1-2; D perhaps matches TRBD1 (5 bases). V was cut by 0 bases and J by 5 bases, with 13 bases left in between. The CDR3 has 15 residues. Germline CDR1 and CDR2: MNHEY and SVGAGI. CDR3 loop: CASSYSFGGPYGYTF. The CDR3 bases are TGTGCCAGCAGTTACTCGTTCGGGGGACCTTATGGCTACACCTTC.

The count of this clone is one. V is TRBV6-2 or TRBV6-3 and J is TRBJ2-2, with D possibly TRBD2 on 6 matching bases. Germline lookup yields CDR1 MNHEY and CDR2 SVGEGT. This CDR3 region has 21 residues. V lost 5 bases, J lost 0 bases, and 28 bases lay in between. The CDR3 region has the DNA TGTGCCAGCAGTAGGTTCCCGGGAGATCTGGCACGAAGCGCGAACACCGGGGAGCTGTTTTTT. Its protein product is CASSRFPGDLARSANTGELFF.

V gene TRBV7-2 combines with J gene TRBJ2-2, with TRBD1 matching 9 bases. V was pared by 5 bases and J by 0 bases, with 10 bases of the junction left unmatched. The CDR3 is 18 residues long. Germline CDR1 SGHTA, CDR2 FQGNSA. The CDR3, as DNA: TGTGCCAGCAGCACTTCCGGGACAGGGTTCGCGAACACCGGGGAGCTGTTTTTT. Its protein product is CASSTSGTGFANTGELFF. Complete variable domain (other parts from reference TRBV7-2 and TRBJ2-2): GAGVSQSPSNKVTEKGKDVELRCDPISGHTALYWYRQSLGQGLEFLIYFQGNSAPDKSGLPSDRFSAERTGGSVSTLTIQRTQQEDSAVYLCASSTSGTGFANTGELFFGEGSRLTVL.

About this clone: With a much larger clone just one base away, this may be a read error. The same CDR3 also results from other DNA sequences found in this sample. This sequence joins TRBV6-5 and TRBJ1-1; a possible D gene is TRBD1 (5 bases). The CDR3 covers 13 residues. Germline lookup yields CDR1 MNHEY and CDR2 SVGAGI. V lost 5 bases and J lost 1, with 8 bases in between. CDR3 nucleotide sequence: TGTGCCAGCAGTCCAACAGGGAACACTGAAGCTTTCTTT. It codes for CASSPTGNTEAFF.

This clone was seen a handful of times. Other nucleotide sequences in the sample specify the same CDR3. This sequence joins TRBV5-1 and TRBJ1-1; 7 nucleotides align to TRBD1. Unmatched junction bases numbered 2, after V lost 0 bases and J lost 0 bases. This CDR3 spans 15 amino acids. CDR1 is SGHRS, CDR2 YFSETQ, per germline. The CDR3 DNA is TGCGCCAGCAGCTTGGACAGGGGAATGAACACTGAAGCTTTCTTT. Translating gives CASSLDRGMNTEAFF.

The table lists this clone with a count of one. This rearrangement joins TRBV29-1 to TRBJ1-1; tentatively, D is TRBD1 (5 bases). V was trimmed by 7 bases and J by 7 bases, leaving 13 bases between them. The CDR3 spans 11 residues. The germline V gene encodes CDR1 SQVTM and CDR2 ANQGSEA. The DNA of the CDR3 is TGCAGCGGGGGTTATAGGGGTGAAGCTTTCTTT. Translating gives CSGGYRGEAFF.

This rearrangement joins TRBV4-2 to TRBJ1-5; D gene ambiguous. Per germline, CDR1 LGHNA and CDR2 YNFKEQ. The V and J ends lost 0 bases and 4 bases respectively, with 13 bases between them. The CDR3 totals 16 residues. The CDR3 coding sequence is TGTGCCAGCAGCCAAGAAGGAGAATCGCCAAATCAGCCCCAGCATTTT. Translated: CASSQEGESPNQPQHF.

The chain joins TRBV9 to TRBJ1-5; D is unresolved. The length of the CDR3 is 15 residues. The V gene's germline CDR1 is SGDLS and CDR2 YYNGEE. The V gene lost 0 bases and the J gene lost 4 bases, with 11 bases spanning the gap. The CDR3 protein is CASSVGGGQNQPQHF. The CDR3 nucleotides are TGTGCCAGCAGCGTAGGCGGAGGTCAGAATCAGCCCCAGCATTTT.

This chain uses TRBV19 with TRBJ1-5; the match to TRBD1 covers 8 bases. Germline V CDR1 and CDR2: LNHDA, SQIVND (reference sequence). The V gene end was trimmed by 6 bases and the J gene end by 6 bases; junction bases not matched to a gene: 4. This CDR3 is built from 13 residues. For the CDR3, the DNA is TGTGCCAGTAGCGACAGGGGAGGTCAGCCCCAGCATTTT. This codes for CASSDRGGQPQHF.

The chain is built from TRBV6-5 and TRBJ2-7; 8 positions agree with TRBD1. Germline V lookup: CDR1 MNHEY, CDR2 SVGAGI. CDR3 size: 15 residues. Trimming took 2 bases from V and 7 from J; bases not matched to a gene: 10. The CDR3 reads CASSYVAGGLLEQYF. DNA for the CDR3: TGTGCCAGCAGTTACGTGGCAGGGGGCCTTTTGGAGCAGTACTTC.

V gene TRBV4-1 combines with J gene TRBJ2-1, with 14 bases identical to TRBD2. Germline V gene lookup returns CDR1 MGHRA and CDR2 YSYEKL. The CDR3 runs 17 residues. The junction had 9 bases not matched to a gene; V was cut back by 4 bases and J by 7 bases. CDR3 amino acids: CASSRGTSGGPRNEQFF. CDR3 bases: TGCGCCAGCAGCCGAGGGACTAGCGGGGGCCCCAGGAATGAGCAGTTCTTC.

The rearrangement joins TRBV11-2 to TRBJ2-7; TRBD1 matches 7 bases. The germline gives CDR1 SGHAT, CDR2 FQNNGV. Trimming took 5 bases from V and 4 from J; bases not matched to a gene: 8. The CDR3 is 14 amino acids. CDR3: CASSPDRSGYEQYF. The CDR3 DNA reads as TGTGCCAGCAGCCCGGACAGGTCGGGGTACGAGCAGTACTTC.

V is TRBV7-2 and J is TRBJ1-4; no definite D call. Trimming cost V 1 base and J 4 bases, with 7 bases left between them. Germline V gene lookup returns CDR1 SGHTA and CDR2 FQGNSA. The CDR3 sequence is 14 residues long. CDR3 in amino acids: CASSLDSYNEKLFF. The CDR3 bases are TGTGCCAGCAGCTTAGACAGCTATAATGAAAAACTGTTTTTT.

This clone appeared a single time. This chain joins TRBV5-6 and TRBJ2-5; D possibly corresponds to TRBD1 (5 bases). CDR1 and CDR2 from the germline V gene are SGHDT and YYEEEE. There are 14 residues in the CDR3. V was trimmed by 0 bases and J by 1 base, leaving 7 bases between them. This CDR3 reads CASSLAQGQETQYF. The CDR3 bases are TGTGCCAGCAGCTTGGCGCAGGGCCAAGAGACCCAGTACTTC.

The chain links TRBV6-2 or TRBV6-3 to TRBJ1-1, with 8 bases lining up with TRBD1. Trimming at V came to 2 bases and at J to 4 bases, leaving 6 bases not matched to a gene. Germline V gene lookup returns CDR1 MNHEY and CDR2 SVGEGT. CDR3 length: 15 amino acids. The CDR3 here is CASSYGAGGLTEAFF. The CDR3 DNA reads TGTGCCAGCAGTTACGGGGCAGGGGGCCTCACTGAAGCTTTCTTT.

This clone was detected once. V usage is TRBV9 and J usage is TRBJ1-2; possible D gene TRBD1, 5 bases. The V end lost 4 bases, the J end lost 0 bases, and 16 bases lay between the germline ends. Germline CDR1 SGDLS, CDR2 YYNGEE. CDR3 length: 16 residues. CDR3 region: CASSPPSLGANYGYTF. The DNA of the CDR3 is TGTGCCAGCAGCCCCCCCTCTTTAGGGGCTAACTATGGCTACACCTTC.

The chain is built from TRBV6-5 and TRBJ1-2; D not certain. V was cut by 2 bases and J by 8 bases, with 6 bases left in between. Looked up from germline, CDR1 is MNHEY and CDR2 is SVGAGI. This CDR3 has 11 amino acids. CDR3 amino acids: CASSYGGGYTF. CDR3 DNA sequence: TGTGCCAGCAGTTACGGAGGAGGCTACACCTTC.

The genes are TRBV6-6 and TRBJ1-1; possible D gene TRBD1, 5 bases. Trimming removed 4 bases from V and 4 bases from J, with 13 bases in between. CDR3 length: 14 residues. Per germline, CDR1 MNHNY and CDR2 SVGAGI (reference sequence). This CDR3 reads CASSSQGFLTEAFF. CDR3 bases: TGTGCCAGCAGTTCCCAGGGTTTCCTCACTGAAGCTTTCTTT.

The chain is built from TRBV4-1 and TRBJ1-3; no definite D call. CDR1 is MGHRA and CDR2 is YSYEKL in the germline V gene. The CDR3 runs to 16 residues. V was pared by 0 bases and J by 4 bases, with 13 bases between. CDR3 DNA: TGCGCCAGCAGCCAAGATTTCCTAGCGCGGGGAAACACCATATATTTT. Its protein product is CASSQDFLARGNTIYF.

In this sample, this clone turned up once. The rearrangement uses TRBV6-6 and TRBJ2-7; 7 bases agree with TRBD1. With 5 bases clipped from V and 6 bases from J, the junction kept 16 bases outside the gene matches. The CDR3 is 16 residues long. Germline values: CDR1 MNHNY, CDR2 SVGAGI (reference sequence). The CDR3 nucleotides read TGTGCCAGCAGTAAGGGGGCCGCTAATCCAGCTAGCGAGCAGTACTTC. It codes for CASSKGAANPASEQYF.

The genes are TRBV4-1 and TRBJ1-2; D perhaps matches TRBD1 (5 bases). V lost 0 bases, J lost 7 bases, and 9 bases lay in between. CDR1 MGHRA and CDR2 YSYEKL come from the germline V gene. This CDR3 comprises 13 residues. CDR3 sequence: CASSQDRQGGYTF. The DNA for the CDR3 is TGCGCCAGCAGCCAAGATCGGCAGGGTGGCTACACCTTC.

The V gene is TRBV12-3 or TRBV12-4, the J gene TRBJ2-7, with D perhaps matching TRBD2 (7 bases). V was clipped by 3 bases and J by 4 bases, with 10 bases between them. The CDR3 extends over 13 amino acids. The CDR3 here is CASSFGGRYEQYF. The CDR3 DNA follows: TGTGCCAGCAGTTTCGGGGGGCGATACGAGCAGTACTTC.

The J gene is TRBJ2-7, the V gene TRBV27; perhaps TRBD2 as D (6 bases). CDR1 and CDR2 (germline): MNHEY, SMNVEV (reference sequence). The CDR3 covers 14 residues. The V end was cut by 2 bases, the J end by 3 bases, with 11 bases between. The DNA of the CDR3 is TGTGCCAGCAGTTTAGAATGGGGGGTCTACGAGCAGTACTTC. As protein: CASSLEWGVYEQYF.